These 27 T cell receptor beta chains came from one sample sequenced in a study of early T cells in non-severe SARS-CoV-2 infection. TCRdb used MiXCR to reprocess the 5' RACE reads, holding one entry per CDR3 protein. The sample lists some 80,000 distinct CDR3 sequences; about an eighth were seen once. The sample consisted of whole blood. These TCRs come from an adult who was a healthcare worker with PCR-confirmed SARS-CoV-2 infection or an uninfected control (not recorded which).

DNA of the CDR3: TGTGCCACCTCGGGGGCCGGCTCTGGGGCCAACGTCCTGACTTTC. It translates to CATSGAGSGANVLTF. V gene TRBV25-1 combines with J gene TRBJ2-6; D possibly matches TRBD1 or TRBD2 (6 bases each). CDR1 is MGHDK, CDR2 SYGVNS, per germline. The CDR3 loop spans 15 amino acids. V was clipped by 10 bases and J by 0 bases, with 13 bases between them.

CDR3 region: CSAAPGLVAETQYF. The CDR3 nucleotides are TGCAGTGCGGCACCGGGACTAGTTGCAGAGACCCAGTACTTC. The chain couples TRBV20-1 to TRBJ2-5; 8 nucleotides align to TRBD2. The germline CDR1 and CDR2 sequences are DFQATT and SNEGSKA (reference sequence). The CDR3 is 14 amino acids. Trimming took 6 bases from V and 4 from J; bases not matched to a gene: 10.

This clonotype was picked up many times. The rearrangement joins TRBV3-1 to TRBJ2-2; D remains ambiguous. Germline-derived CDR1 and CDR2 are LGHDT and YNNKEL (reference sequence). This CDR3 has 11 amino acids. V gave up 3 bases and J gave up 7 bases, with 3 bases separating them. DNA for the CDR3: TGTGCCAGCAGCCAGTTCGGGGAGCTGTTTTTT. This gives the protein CASSQFGELFF. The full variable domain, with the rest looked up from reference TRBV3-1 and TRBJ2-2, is DTAVSQTPKYLVTQMGNDKSIKCEQNLGHDTMYWYKQDSKKFLKIMFSYNNKELIINETVPNRFSPKSPDKAHLNLHINSLELGDSAVYFCASSQFGELFFGEGSRLTVL.

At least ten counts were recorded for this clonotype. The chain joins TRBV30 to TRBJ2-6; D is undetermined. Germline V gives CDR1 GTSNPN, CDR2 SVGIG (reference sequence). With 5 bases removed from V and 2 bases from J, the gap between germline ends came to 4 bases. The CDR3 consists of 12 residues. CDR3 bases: TGTGCCTGGGCGGCTGGGGCCAACGTCCTGACTTTC. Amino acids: CAWAAGANVLTF.

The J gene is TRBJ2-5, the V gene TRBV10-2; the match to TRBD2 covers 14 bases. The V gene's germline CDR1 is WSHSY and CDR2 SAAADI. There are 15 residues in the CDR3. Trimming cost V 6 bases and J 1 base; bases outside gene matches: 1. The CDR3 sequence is CASRGLAGAQETQYF. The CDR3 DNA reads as TGCGCCAGCAGGGGACTAGCGGGGGCCCAAGAGACCCAGTACTTC.

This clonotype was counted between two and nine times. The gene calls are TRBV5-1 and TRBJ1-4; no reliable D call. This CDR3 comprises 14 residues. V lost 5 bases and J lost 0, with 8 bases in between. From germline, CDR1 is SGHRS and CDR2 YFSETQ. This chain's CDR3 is CASSPEATNEKLFF. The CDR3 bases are TGCGCCAGCAGTCCGGAGGCAACTAATGAAAAACTGTTTTTT.

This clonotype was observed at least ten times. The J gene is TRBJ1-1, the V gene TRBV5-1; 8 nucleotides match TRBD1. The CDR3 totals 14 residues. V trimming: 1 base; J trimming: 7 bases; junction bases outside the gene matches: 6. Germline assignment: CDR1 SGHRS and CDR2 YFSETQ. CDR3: CASSLRQGPFEAFF. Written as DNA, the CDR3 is TGCGCCAGCAGCTTGAGACAGGGGCCATTTGAAGCTTTCTTT.

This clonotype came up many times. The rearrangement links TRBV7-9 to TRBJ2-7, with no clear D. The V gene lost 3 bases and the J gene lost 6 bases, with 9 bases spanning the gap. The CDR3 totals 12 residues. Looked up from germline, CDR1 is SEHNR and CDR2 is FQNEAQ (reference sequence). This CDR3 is CASSFPLGEQYF. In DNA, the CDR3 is TGTGCCAGCAGCTTTCCCCTCGGCGAGCAGTACTTC.

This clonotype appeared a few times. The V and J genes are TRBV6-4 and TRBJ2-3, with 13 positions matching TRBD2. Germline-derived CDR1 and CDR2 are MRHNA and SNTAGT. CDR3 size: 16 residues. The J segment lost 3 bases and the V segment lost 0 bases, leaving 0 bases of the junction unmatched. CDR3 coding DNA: TGTGCCAGCAGTGACTCGACTAGCGGGGGGACAGATACGCAGTATTTT. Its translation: CASSDSTSGGTDTQYF.

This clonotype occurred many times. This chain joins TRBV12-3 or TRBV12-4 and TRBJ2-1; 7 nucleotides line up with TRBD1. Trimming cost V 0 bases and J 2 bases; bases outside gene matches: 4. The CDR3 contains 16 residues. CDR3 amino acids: CASSLALGTAYNEQFF. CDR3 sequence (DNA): TGTGCCAGCAGTTTAGCGCTCGGGACAGCCTACAATGAGCAGTTCTTC.

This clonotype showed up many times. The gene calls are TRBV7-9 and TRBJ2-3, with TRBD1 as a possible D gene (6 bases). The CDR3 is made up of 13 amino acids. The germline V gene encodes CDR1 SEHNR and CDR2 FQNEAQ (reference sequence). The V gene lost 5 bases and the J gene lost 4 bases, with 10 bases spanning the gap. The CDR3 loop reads CASSPGQSDTQYF. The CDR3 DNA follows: TGTGCCAGCAGCCCCGGACAGTCAGATACGCAGTATTTT.

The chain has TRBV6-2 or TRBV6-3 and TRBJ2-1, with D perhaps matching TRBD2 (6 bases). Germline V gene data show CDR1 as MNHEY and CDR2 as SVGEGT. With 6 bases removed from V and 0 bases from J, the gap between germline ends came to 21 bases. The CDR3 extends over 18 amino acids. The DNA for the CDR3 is TGTGCCAGCAGCCTCTTTGCACTCGGGGGTAGCTCCTACAATGAGCAGTTCTTC. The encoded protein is CASSLFALGGSSYNEQFF.

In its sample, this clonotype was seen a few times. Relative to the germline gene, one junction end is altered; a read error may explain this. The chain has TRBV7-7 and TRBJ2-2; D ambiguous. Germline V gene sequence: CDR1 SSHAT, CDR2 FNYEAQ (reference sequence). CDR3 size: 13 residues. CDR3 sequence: CASSDRNSGELFF. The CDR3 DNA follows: TGTGCTAGCAGCGATAGAAACTCCGGGGAGCTGTTTTTT.

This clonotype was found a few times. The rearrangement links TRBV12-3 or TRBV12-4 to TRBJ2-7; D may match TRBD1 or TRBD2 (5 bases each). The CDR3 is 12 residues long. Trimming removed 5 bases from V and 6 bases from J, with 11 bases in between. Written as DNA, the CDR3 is TGTGCCAGCAGTACCCCGGGGCCCGAGCAGTACTTC. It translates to CASSTPGPEQYF.

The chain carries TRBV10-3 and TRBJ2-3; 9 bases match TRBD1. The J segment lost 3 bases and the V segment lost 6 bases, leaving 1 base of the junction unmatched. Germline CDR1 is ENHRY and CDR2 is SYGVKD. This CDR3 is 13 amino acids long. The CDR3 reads CAISDRGTDTQYF. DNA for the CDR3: TGTGCCATCAGCGACAGGGGGACAGATACGCAGTATTTT.

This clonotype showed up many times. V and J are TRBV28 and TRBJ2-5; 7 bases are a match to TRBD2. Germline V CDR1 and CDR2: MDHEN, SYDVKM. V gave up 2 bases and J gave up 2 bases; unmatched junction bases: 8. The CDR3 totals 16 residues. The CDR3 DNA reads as TGTGCCAGCAGTTTAAACCCAGCGGGGAGTCAAGAGACCCAGTACTTC. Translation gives CASSLNPAGSQETQYF.

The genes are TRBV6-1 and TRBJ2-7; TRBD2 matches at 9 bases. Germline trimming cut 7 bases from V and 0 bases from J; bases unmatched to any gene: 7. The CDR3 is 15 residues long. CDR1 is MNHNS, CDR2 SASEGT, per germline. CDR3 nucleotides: TGTGCCAGCACTCCAGCGGGGGGATCCTCCTACGAGCAGTACTTC. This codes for CASTPAGGSSYEQYF.

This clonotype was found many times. CDR3 in amino acids: CASSFRGHETQYF. CDR3 DNA: TGTGCCAGCAGCTTCCGGGGGCACGAGACCCAGTACTTC. V gene TRBV7-6 combines with J gene TRBJ2-5; either TRBD1 or TRBD2 may supply D (6 bases each). Between the trimmed V and J ends, which lost 3 bases and 5 bases, there was a span of 10 bases. CDR3 length equals 13 residues. Per the germline V gene, CDR1 is SGHVS and CDR2 is FNYEAQ.

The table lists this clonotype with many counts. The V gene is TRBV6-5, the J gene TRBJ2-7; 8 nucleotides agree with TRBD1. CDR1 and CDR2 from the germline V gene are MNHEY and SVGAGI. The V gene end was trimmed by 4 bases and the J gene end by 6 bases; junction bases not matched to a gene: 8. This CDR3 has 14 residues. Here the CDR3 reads CASSFGQGLSEQYF. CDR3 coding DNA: TGTGCCAGCAGTTTCGGACAGGGTTTAAGCGAGCAGTACTTC.

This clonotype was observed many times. Here the CDR3 DNA reads TGTGCTAGTGGTTTGGTAGGGGCAGGGGTCACCCTCACCGGGGAGCTGTTTTTT. Its protein product is CASGLVGAGVTLTGELFF. The rearrangement uses TRBV12-5 and TRBJ2-2; maybe TRBD1 (6 bases). Trimming stripped 0 bases from V and 4 bases from J, with 18 bases between. This CDR3 has 18 amino acids. Germline CDR1 reads LGHNT; CDR2 reads FRNRAP.

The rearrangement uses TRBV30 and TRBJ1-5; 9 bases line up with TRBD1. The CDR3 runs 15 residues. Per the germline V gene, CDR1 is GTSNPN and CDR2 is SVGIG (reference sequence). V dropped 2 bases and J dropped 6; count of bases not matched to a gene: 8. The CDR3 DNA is TGTGCCTGGAGTCTAAAACAGGGGGCGAGTCAGCCCCAGCATTTT. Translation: CAWSLKQGASQPQHF.

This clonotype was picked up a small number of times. CDR3 region: CASSTRPGATEAFF. CDR3 DNA: TGTGCCAGCAGCACCCGCCCTGGGGCCACTGAAGCTTTCTTT. The chain links TRBV7-6 to TRBJ1-1; D is possibly TRBD1 (5 bases). V was clipped by 5 bases and J by 4 bases, with 14 bases between them. CDR3 length equals 14 residues. Germline CDR1 SGHVS, CDR2 FNYEAQ.

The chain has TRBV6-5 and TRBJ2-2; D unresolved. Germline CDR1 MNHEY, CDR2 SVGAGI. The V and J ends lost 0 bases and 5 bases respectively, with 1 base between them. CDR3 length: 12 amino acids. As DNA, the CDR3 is TGTGCCAGCAGTTACTCTACCGGGGAGCTGTTTTTT. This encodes CASSYSTGELFF.

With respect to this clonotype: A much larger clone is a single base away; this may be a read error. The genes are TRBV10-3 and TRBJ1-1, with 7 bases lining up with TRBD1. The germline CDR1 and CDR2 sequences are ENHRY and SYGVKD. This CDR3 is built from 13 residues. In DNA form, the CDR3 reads TGTGTCATCGAACAGGGGCGGGACACTGAAGCTTTCTTT. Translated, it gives CVIEQGRDTEAFF.

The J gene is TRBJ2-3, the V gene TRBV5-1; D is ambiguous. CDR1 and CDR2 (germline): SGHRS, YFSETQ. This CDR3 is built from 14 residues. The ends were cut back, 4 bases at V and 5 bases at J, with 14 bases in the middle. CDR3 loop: CASSVQSLVDTQYF. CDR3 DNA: TGCGCCAGCAGCGTTCAGTCGTTGGTAGATACGCAGTATTTT.

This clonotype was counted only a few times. This CDR3 is CASNAGALDSSYNSPLHF. CDR3 sequence (DNA): TGTGCCAGCAATGCGGGGGCTTTGGATAGCTCCTATAATTCACCCCTCCACTTT. V is TRBV6-1 and J is TRBJ1-6; tentatively, D is TRBD1 (6 bases). CDR1 MNHNS and CDR2 SASEGT come from the germline V gene. The CDR3 covers 18 residues. V dropped 7 bases and J dropped 0 bases, with 19 bases sitting between them.

The CDR3: CASSLSPGPNTEAFF. The CDR3 nucleotides read TGTGCCAGCAGCTTATCCCCGGGCCCGAACACTGAAGCTTTCTTT. The rearrangement links TRBV7-3 to TRBJ1-1; unclear D gene. The CDR3 loop spans 15 amino acids. The germline V and J ends were trimmed by 2 bases and 1 base, with 11 bases remaining between them. Germline V gene data show CDR1 as SGHTA and CDR2 as FQGTGA. The full variable domain, its missing parts supplied by reference TRBV7-3 and TRBJ1-1, is GAGVSQTPSNKVTEKGKYVELRCDPISGHTALYWYRQSLGQGPEFLIYFQGTGAADDSGLPNDRFFAVRPEGSVSTLKIQRTERGDSAVYLCASSLSPGPNTEAFFGQGTRLTVV.